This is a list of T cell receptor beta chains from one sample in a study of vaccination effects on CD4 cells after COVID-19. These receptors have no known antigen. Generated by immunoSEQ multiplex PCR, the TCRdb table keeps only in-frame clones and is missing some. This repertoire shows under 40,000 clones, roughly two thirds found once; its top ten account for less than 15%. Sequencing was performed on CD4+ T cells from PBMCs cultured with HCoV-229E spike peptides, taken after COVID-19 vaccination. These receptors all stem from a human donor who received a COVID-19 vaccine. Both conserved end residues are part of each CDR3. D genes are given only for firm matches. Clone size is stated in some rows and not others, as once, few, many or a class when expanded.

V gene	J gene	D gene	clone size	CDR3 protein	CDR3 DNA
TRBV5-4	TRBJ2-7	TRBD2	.	CASSLTSGSTYEQYF	TGTGCCAGCAGCCTGACTAGCGGGAGTACCTACGAGCAGTACTTC
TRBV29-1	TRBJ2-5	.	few	CSVVGQGQQETQYF	TGCAGCGTGGTGGGACAAGGCCAACAAGAGACCCAGTACTTC
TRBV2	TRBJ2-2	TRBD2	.	CASSALRGTGELFF	TGTGCCAGCAGTGCACTGCGGGGGACCGGGGAGCTGTTTTTT
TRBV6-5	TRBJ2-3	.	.	CASSYSFPDRDTQYF	TGTGCCAGCAGTTACTCTTTCCCAGACAGGGATACGCAGTATTTT
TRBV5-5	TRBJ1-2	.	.	CASSREFTSAANYGYTF	TGTGCCAGCAGCCGGGAGTTCACTAGCGCCGCGAACTATGGCTACACCTTC
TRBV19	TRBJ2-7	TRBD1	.	CASSTGTVMYEQYF	TGTGCCAGTAGTACCGGGACAGTTATGTACGAGCAGTACTTC
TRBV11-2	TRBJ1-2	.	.	CASSLGLFYGYTF	TGTGCCAGCAGCTTAGGACTCTTCTATGGCTACACCTTC
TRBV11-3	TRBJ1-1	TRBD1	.	CASSSAIPDRGHVGNTEAFF	TGTGCCAGCAGCTCCGCCATCCCGGACAGGGGGCATGTCGGGAACACTGAAGCTTTCTTT
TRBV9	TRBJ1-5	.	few	CASSVGSLSNQPQHF	TGTGCCAGCAGCGTGGGCAGCCTAAGCAATCAGCCCCAGCATTTT
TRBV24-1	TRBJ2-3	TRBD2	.	CATPLRTSGSDTQYF	TGTGCCACCCCCCTTAGGACTAGCGGGAGCGATACGCAGTATTTT
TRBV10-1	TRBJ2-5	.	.	CASSGSRAGSETQYF	TGCGCCAGCAGTGGAAGTCGTGCGGGCTCGGAGACCCAGTACTTC
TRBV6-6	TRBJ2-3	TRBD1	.	CASTYRQGPYPDTQYF	TGTGCCAGCACCTATAGACAGGGACCTTATCCAGATACGCAGTATTTT
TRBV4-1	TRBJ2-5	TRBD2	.	CASSQEIELAGEETQYF	TGCGCCAGCAGCCAAGAAATCGAACTAGCGGGAGAGGAGACCCAGTACTTC
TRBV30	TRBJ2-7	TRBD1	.	CAWSPGQSNYEQYF	TGTGCCTGGAGTCCGGGACAGTCTAATTACGAGCAGTACTTC
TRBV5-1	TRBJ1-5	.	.	CASSLGEAGNQPQHF	TGCGCCAGCAGCTTAGGAGAAGCGGGCAATCAGCCCCAGCATTTT
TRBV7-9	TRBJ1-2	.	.	CASSLGSEGHGYTF	TGTGCCAGCAGCTTAGGGTCCGAGGGACATGGCTACACCTTC
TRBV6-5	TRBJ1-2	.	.	CASNGLGGYTF	TGTGCCAGCAATGGGCTAGGAGGCTACACCTTC
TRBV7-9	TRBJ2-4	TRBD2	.	CASSRGLAGGNIQYF	TGTGCCAGCAGCCGGGGACTAGCGGGAGGGAACATTCAGTACTTC
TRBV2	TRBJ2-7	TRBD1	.	CASSAGTGGSYEQYF	TGTGCCAGCAGCGCCGGGACAGGGGGGTCCTACGAGCAGTACTTC
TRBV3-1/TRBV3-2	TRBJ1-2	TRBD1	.	CASSHLDRGAYGYTF	TGTGCCAGCAGCCACCTCGACAGGGGGGCCTATGGCTACACCTTC